The 30 T cell receptor beta chains reported below all come from one sample, sequenced in a study of PD-1 blockade in classical Hodgkin lymphoma. There was relapse after autologous stem cell transplantation in every patient, and there was variation in brentuximab vedotin exposure. TCRdb's copy holds only in-frame clones and misses some; the assay was immunoSEQ multiplex PCR. The data show 20,000 to 25,000 clones, about three quarters seen once. This sample comprised peripheral blood mononuclear cells (PBMCs), obtained before the second cycle of nivolumab. The origin of the receptors is a human donor with classical Hodgkin lymphoma.

This clone has more than one count but fewer than ten. The chain has TRBV10-3 and TRBJ1-5, with D unclear. This CDR3 is 12 amino acids long. V lost 6 bases, J lost 4 bases, and 7 bases lay in between. Germline CDR1 is ENHRY and CDR2 is SYGVKD. CDR3 bases: TGTGCCATCAGCGACACAAATCAGCCCCAGCATTTT. Its protein product is CAISDTNQPQHF.

J is TRBJ2-5 and V is TRBV5-1; 9 bases agree with TRBD2. Trimming took 4 bases from V and 5 from J; bases not matched to a gene: 12. This CDR3 region has 16 residues. CDR1 is SGHRS, CDR2 YFSETQ, per germline. In nucleotides, the CDR3 is TGCGCCAGCAGCGTTTGGGGCGCGGGAGGGTCTGAGACCCAGTACTTC. Translating gives CASSVWGAGGSETQYF.

The CDR3 region is CASSQRTEAFF. The CDR3 nucleotides read TGTGCCAGCAGCCAGAGGACTGAAGCTTTCTTT. The gene calls are TRBV7-9 and TRBJ1-1; D uncertain. Trimming stripped 5 bases from V and 5 bases from J, with 6 bases between. The V gene's germline CDR1 is SEHNR and CDR2 FQNEAQ (reference sequence). The CDR3 has 11 amino acids.

The chain joins TRBV13 to TRBJ2-1; D tentatively reads TRBD1 or TRBD2 (6 bases each). Between the trimmed V and J ends, which lost 4 bases and 3 bases, there was a span of 13 bases. Germline V gene data show CDR1 as PRHDT and CDR2 as FYEKMQ (reference sequence). This CDR3 has 15 residues. The CDR3 loop reads CASSSTQGGYNEQFF. The CDR3, as DNA: TGTGCCAGCAGCTCGACACAGGGAGGCTACAATGAGCAGTTCTTC.

This chain links TRBV19 with TRBJ1-1; D remains unclear. With 4 bases removed from V and 2 bases from J, the gap between germline ends came to 8 bases. CDR1 and CDR2 (germline): LNHDA, SQIVND (reference sequence). This CDR3 region has 13 residues. The CDR3 protein is CASSNNRNTEAFF. The CDR3 DNA follows: TGTGCCAGTAGTAACAACAGAAACACTGAAGCTTTCTTT. Together with reference TRBV19 and TRBJ1-1, the CDR3 gives the full variable domain: DGGITQSPKYLFRKEGQNVTLSCEQNLNHDAMYWYRQDPGQGLRLIYYSQIVNDFQKGDIAEGYSVSREKKESFPLTVTSAQKNPTAFYLCASSNNRNTEAFFGQGTRLTVV.

V and J are TRBV19 and TRBJ1-1, with D maybe TRBD1 (5 bases). The CDR3 length is 17 residues. Trimming took off 3 bases at V and 1 base at J, with 18 bases between the two ends. CDR1 LNHDA and CDR2 SQIVND come from the germline V gene (reference sequence). The CDR3 region is CASSIGAWESENTEAFF. In DNA, the CDR3 is TGTGCCAGTAGTATTGGGGCCTGGGAGTCTGAGAACACTGAAGCTTTCTTT.

This clone came up a few times. The genes are TRBV12-5 and TRBJ2-5, with D unclear. Germline CDR1 reads LGHNT; CDR2 reads FRNRAP. The germline V and J ends were trimmed by 3 bases and 5 bases, with 7 bases remaining between them. This CDR3 is built from 12 residues. For the CDR3, the DNA is TGTGCTAGTGGTTTACTGCGGGAGACCCAGTACTTC. This sequence encodes CASGLLRETQYF.

The V and J genes are TRBV6-5 and TRBJ1-2; D is uncertain. The CDR3 runs to 12 residues. Per the germline V gene, CDR1 is MNHEY and CDR2 is SVGAGI. Trimming left V 6 bases short and J 5 bases short, with 10 bases between. CDR3 in amino acids: CASSEDGYGYTF. The CDR3 nucleotides are TGTGCCAGCAGCGAGGACGGATATGGCTACACCTTC.

The chain combines TRBV7-9 with TRBJ2-3, with 7 bases lining up with TRBD1. Trimming took 5 bases from V and 2 from J; bases not matched to a gene: 7. CDR1 and CDR2 from the germline V gene are SEHNR and FQNEAQ (reference sequence). CDR3 size: 15 residues. CDR3 in amino acids: CASSINRGPTDTQYF. The CDR3 bases are TGTGCCAGCAGCATAAACAGGGGCCCCACAGATACGCAGTATTTT. Full variable domain (outside the CDR3, taken from reference TRBV7-9 and TRBJ2-3): DTGVSQNPRHKITKRGQNVTFRCDPISEHNRLYWYRQTLGQGPEFLTYFQNEAQLEKSRLLSDRFSAERPKGSFSTLEIQRTEQGDSAMYLCASSINRGPTDTQYFGPGTRLTVL.

J is TRBJ2-5 and V is TRBV27; D not resolved. Germline V gives CDR1 MNHEY, CDR2 SMNVEV (reference sequence). The CDR3 is 10 amino acids. V lost 9 bases, J lost 1 base, and 3 bases lay in between. CDR3 nucleotides: TGTGCCAGACGCCAAGAGACCCAGTACTTC. As protein: CARRQETQYF.

This clone showed up just once. CDR3 sequence reads: CASSLGLPNTEAFF. In DNA form, the CDR3 reads TGTGCCAGCAGCTTAGGGTTACCGAACACTGAAGCTTTCTTT. The chain carries TRBV11-3 and TRBJ1-1, with no clear D. V lost 1 base to trimming and J lost 1 base, with 7 bases between them. The length of the CDR3 is 14 residues. CDR1 is SGHNT, CDR2 YENEEA, per germline.

In this sample, this clone turned up once. The V call is TRBV6-1, the J call TRBJ2-7, with D unclear. The germline V gene encodes CDR1 MNHNS and CDR2 SASEGT. Trimming shortened V by 6 bases and J by 9 bases, and 15 bases separated the two germline ends. This CDR3 comprises 12 residues. The CDR3 here is CASSTVGWVQYF. The CDR3 DNA reads as TGTGCCAGCAGCACCGTGGGTTGGGTGCAGTACTTC.

The J gene is TRBJ1-1, the V gene TRBV15, with D unresolved. The CDR3 is 12 residues long. V was shortened by 0 bases and J by 11 bases, with 10 bases between the two germline ends. CDR1 is LNHNV and CDR2 is YYDKDF in the germline V gene (reference sequence). The chain's CDR3 is CATSRDYWIAFF. The CDR3 DNA follows: TGTGCCACCAGCAGAGATTATTGGATTGCTTTCTTT.

The CDR3 reads CASSLRQREAQYF. For the CDR3, the DNA is TGTGCCAGCAGCTTACGGCAGCGCGAGGCCCAGTACTTC. V is TRBV7-2 and J is TRBJ2-5; no definite D call. V was shortened by 2 bases and J by 9 bases, with 13 bases between the two germline ends. This CDR3 contains 13 residues. Germline V gene sequence: CDR1 SGHTA, CDR2 FQGNSA.

J is TRBJ1-1 and V is TRBV19; D remains unclear. Germline V lookup: CDR1 LNHDA, CDR2 SQIVND (reference sequence). The CDR3 has 12 amino acids. The V gene lost 3 bases and the J gene lost 9 bases, with 11 bases spanning the gap. This chain's CDR3 is CASSMKDSKAFF. CDR3 DNA sequence: TGTGCCAGTAGTATGAAGGACTCAAAAGCTTTCTTT. The full variable domain, with the rest looked up from reference TRBV19 and TRBJ1-1, is DGGITQSPKYLFRKEGQNVTLSCEQNLNHDAMYWYRQDPGQGLRLIYYSQIVNDFQKGDIAEGYSVSREKKESFPLTVTSAQKNPTAFYLCASSMKDSKAFFGQGTRLTVV.

This chain links TRBV19 with TRBJ1-1, with 7 bases aligning to TRBD1. CDR1 is LNHDA and CDR2 is SQIVND in the germline V gene (reference sequence). J lost 10 bases, V lost 2 bases, and 4 bases had no gene match. The CDR3 is 12 residues long. The CDR3 DNA reads as TGTGCCAGTAGTATAACAGGGGTAATAGCTTTCTTT. This gives the protein CASSITGVIAFF.

The rearrangement uses TRBV2 and TRBJ1-4, with D uncertain. Per the germline V gene, CDR1 is SNHLY and CDR2 is FYNNEI. This CDR3 has 13 amino acids. V was shortened by 9 bases and J by 1 base, with 9 bases between the two germline ends. The CDR3 loop is CASRTGTNEKLFF. The CDR3 DNA follows: TGTGCCAGTCGGACCGGAACTAATGAAAAACTGTTTTTT.

Comments on this clone: This same CDR3 is encoded by further DNA sequences in the sample. The chain joins TRBV6-5 to TRBJ2-3, with a possible D match to TRBD2 (6 bases). The germline CDR1 and CDR2 sequences are MNHEY and SVGAGI. The V and J ends lost 2 bases and 0 bases respectively, with 9 bases between them. CDR3 length: 15 amino acids. The CDR3 loop is CASSYAGQSTDTQYF. The CDR3 DNA follows: TGTGCCAGCAGTTACGCGGGGCAGAGCACAGATACGCAGTATTTT.

V and J are TRBV4-1 and TRBJ1-6, with a weak D call TRBD1 (5 bases). The CDR3 is 20 amino acids. The ends were cut back, 3 bases at V and 0 bases at J, with 21 bases in the middle. CDR1 and CDR2 from the germline V gene are MGHRA and YSYEKL. CDR3 coding DNA: TGCGCCAGCAGCCAGGACCATAGGGACTCCAGCAGCTCCTATAATTCACCCCTCCACTTT. Translated: CASSQDHRDSSSSYNSPLHF.

V is TRBV5-1 and J is TRBJ1-2; D not certain. The CDR3 consists of 15 residues. With 2 bases removed from V and 1 base from J, the gap between germline ends came to 12 bases. Germline CDR1 is SGHRS and CDR2 is YFSETQ. The CDR3 region has the DNA TGCGCCAGCAGCTTCACGGCAGAGGATAACTATGGCTACACCTTC. It yields the protein CASSFTAEDNYGYTF.

This chain uses TRBV19 with TRBJ2-1, with TRBD2 matching over 7 bases. Germline V CDR1 and CDR2: LNHDA, SQIVND (reference sequence). The CDR3 contains 15 residues. V lost 6 bases and J lost 0; bases outside the gene matches: 5. In DNA, the CDR3 is TGTGCCAGTAGACCCGGACTAGGCTCCTACAATGAGCAGTTCTTC. The encoded protein is CASRPGLGSYNEQFF.

The CDR3 is CASRRWGGPLVYGYTF. The DNA for the CDR3 is TGTGCCAGCAGACGTTGGGGGGGTCCGCTCGTCTATGGCTACACCTTC. The V call is TRBV5-4, the J call TRBJ1-2; tentative D call: TRBD1 (5 bases). The CDR3 consists of 16 residues. V gave up 5 bases and J gave up 4 bases, with 21 bases separating them. The germline CDR1 and CDR2 sequences are SGHNT and YYREEE (reference sequence).

The chain recombines TRBV5-4 with TRBJ2-1; D is possibly TRBD1 or TRBD2 (5 bases each). The germline V gene encodes CDR1 SGHNT and CDR2 YYREEE (reference sequence). The CDR3 is made up of 16 amino acids. The V end lost 4 bases, the J end lost 0 bases, and 14 bases lay between the germline ends. For the CDR3, the DNA is TGTGCCAGCAGCCTGGGGACGGGGCCCTCCTACAATGAGCAGTTCTTC. Translated: CASSLGTGPSYNEQFF. The variable domain in full, with the rest retrieved from reference TRBV5-4 and TRBJ2-1, is ETGVTQSPTHLIKTRGQQVTLRCSSQSGHNTVSWYQQALGQGPQFIFQYYREEENGRGNFPPRFSGLQFPNYSSELNVNALELDDSALYLCASSLGTGPSYNEQFFGPGTRLTVL.

The chain carries TRBV7-9 and TRBJ1-1; 7 positions agree with TRBD1. The CDR3 totals 14 residues. Germline CDR1 SEHNR, CDR2 FQNEAQ (reference sequence). Trimming cost V 5 bases and J 6 bases; bases outside gene matches: 9. The CDR3 DNA reads as TGTGCCAGCAGCACAGCAGGGGGGGACTCTGAAGCTTTCTTT. Translating it yields CASSTAGGDSEAFF.

This chain joins TRBV10-3 and TRBJ2-5; TRBD2 aligns across 14 bases. Trimming at V came to 6 bases and at J to 1 base, leaving 1 base not matched to a gene. CDR3 length: 15 residues. CDR1 is ENHRY, CDR2 SYGVKD, per germline. CDR3 residues: CAISGTSGGQETQYF. The CDR3 DNA is TGTGCCATCAGCGGGACTAGCGGGGGCCAAGAGACCCAGTACTTC.

V is TRBV19 and J is TRBJ2-2; TRBD1 or TRBD2 may be the D gene (5 bases each). Germline assignment: CDR1 LNHDA and CDR2 SQIVND (reference sequence). With 2 bases removed from V and 3 bases from J, the gap between germline ends came to 19 bases. The CDR3 is 18 residues long. CDR3 sequence (DNA): TGTGCCAGTAGTATAAATATATTTGGGGGATCTTACACCGGGGAGCTGTTTTTT. This translates into CASSINIFGGSYTGELFF.

V and J are TRBV27 and TRBJ1-4; D not certain. This CDR3 comprises 14 residues. Trimming stripped 1 base from V and 6 bases from J, with 9 bases between. From germline, CDR1 is MNHEY and CDR2 SMNVEV (reference sequence). The CDR3 here is CASSLLGPDEKLFF. The DNA of the CDR3 is TGTGCCAGCAGTTTATTAGGCCCGGATGAAAAACTGTTTTTT.

V gene TRBV7-9 combines with J gene TRBJ2-5; 8 bases fit TRBD2. Germline assignment: CDR1 SEHNR and CDR2 FQNEAQ (reference sequence). V was pared by 0 bases and J by 5 bases, with 11 bases of the junction left unmatched. The CDR3 is 17 amino acids. CDR3 DNA sequence: TGTGCCAGCAGCTTAGCGCTCAGCGGGAGTGCGCAGGAGACCCAGTACTTC. Translated, it gives CASSLALSGSAQETQYF.

This clone was recorded a few times. This chain joins TRBV5-1 and TRBJ1-6; D unresolved. The CDR3 consists of 15 residues. Germline lookup yields CDR1 SGHRS and CDR2 YFSETQ. V gave up 0 bases and J gave up 8 bases, with 12 bases separating them. CDR3 nucleotides: TGCGCCAGCAGCTTGGATCCGGGGTCTGATTCACCCCTCCACTTT. It specifies CASSLDPGSDSPLHF.

The chain uses TRBV6-5 and TRBJ1-2; 8 bases fit TRBD1. Trimming took 2 bases from V and 6 from J; bases not matched to a gene: 11. Germline CDR1 is MNHEY and CDR2 is SVGAGI. The CDR3 consists of 16 residues. The CDR3 sequence is CASSYPLLSGGNGYTF. The CDR3 DNA follows: TGTGCCAGCAGTTACCCTTTACTTTCAGGGGGCAATGGCTACACCTTC.